Following are 17 T cell receptor beta chains from one sample sequenced in a study of T cell responses to AZD1222 COVID-19 vaccine. TCRdb keeps only in-frame clones here, not all; method: immunoSEQ multiplex PCR. The table lists 100,000 to 150,000 clones, over 80% of them singletons. This specimen consisted of peripheral blood, obtained on day 0 of AZD1222 vaccination. The source of these receptors is an adult in good health.

The rearrangement joins TRBV7-2 to TRBJ1-4; TRBD1 is a possible D gene (5 bases). CDR1 and CDR2 from the germline V gene are SGHTA and FQGNSA. CDR3 length: 12 residues. V dropped 5 bases and J dropped 8 bases, with 9 bases sitting between them. CDR3 DNA: TGTGCCAGCAGCCTCTGGGGGGAAAAACTGTTTTTT. It specifies CASSLWGEKLFF.

The V and J genes are TRBV2 and TRBJ2-7, with TRBD1 matching 12 bases. V gave up 5 bases and J gave up 2 bases; unmatched junction bases: 4. This CDR3 is built from 15 residues. Germline CDR1 is SNHLY and CDR2 is FYNNEI. DNA for the CDR3: TGTGCCAGCAGTAACCGGGACAGGGGGCCCTACGAGCAGTACTTC. This translates into CASSNRDRGPYEQYF.

V is TRBV28 and J is TRBJ2-1, with 8 positions matching TRBD2. This CDR3 is built from 16 residues. The germline gives CDR1 MDHEN, CDR2 SYDVKM. V was clipped by 4 bases and J by 3 bases; unmatched bases: 8. In nucleotides, the CDR3 is TGTGCCAGCAGTTCCCTTACTAGCGGTAACTACAATGAGCAGTTCTTC. Translated: CASSSLTSGNYNEQFF.

This clone was counted a single time. The chain carries TRBV5-1 and TRBJ1-1; unclear D gene. V dropped 0 bases and J dropped 3 bases, with 6 bases sitting between them. CDR3 length: 13 residues. CDR1 and CDR2 (germline): SGHRS, YFSETQ. The CDR3 reads CASSLAGDTEAFF. CDR3 bases: TGCGCCAGCAGCTTGGCGGGAGACACTGAAGCTTTCTTT.

The chain links TRBV2 to TRBJ1-3; D gene ambiguous. In germline, CDR1 is SNHLY, CDR2 FYNNEI. The CDR3 extends over 16 amino acids. Deletions cut 0 bases from V and 0 bases from J, with 9 bases between. This CDR3 reads CASSEARRTSGNTIYF. CDR3 DNA sequence: TGTGCCAGCAGTGAAGCGCGGCGGACCTCTGGAAACACCATATATTTT. Supplemented by reference TRBV2 and TRBJ1-3, the full variable domain reads EPEVTQTPSHQVTQMGQEVILRCVPISNHLYFYWYRQILGQKVEFLVSFYNNEISEKSEIFDDQFSVERPDGSNFTLKIRSTKLEDSAMYFCASSEARRTSGNTIYFGEGSWLTVV.

Turning to this clone: The CDR3 end shows no conserved phenylalanine or tryptophan, and so a read error is likely. No DNA is shown, since the ends of the CDR3 on it are uncertain; the CDR3 is the one TCRdb lists. V usage is TRBV10-1 and J usage is TRBJ2-7. The CDR3 length equals 12 residues, ends included. The germline CDR1 and CDR2 sequences are WNHNN and SYGVQD (reference sequence). CDR3 amino acids: CASIPLWVPTVL.

V and J are TRBV6-5 and TRBJ1-2; TRBD1 might be the D (6 bases). Deletions cut 2 bases from V and 4 bases from J, with 8 bases between. CDR3 length equals 13 residues. Germline values: CDR1 MNHEY, CDR2 SVGAGI. The CDR3 nucleotides read TGTGCCAGCAGTTACCAGGGGCGCTATGGCTACACCTTC. Translating it yields CASSYQGRYGYTF.

This chain connects TRBV30 to TRBJ1-4; D is uncertain. Germline V lookup: CDR1 GTSNPN, CDR2 SVGIG (reference sequence). The CDR3 extends over 16 amino acids. V dropped 1 base and J dropped 5 bases, with 17 bases sitting between them. The CDR3 bases are TGTGCCTGGAGTGCCACGGGAGCAGGAGTGAATGAAAAACTGTTTTTT. It encodes CAWSATGAGVNEKLFF.

The chain employs TRBV3-1 (or the pseudogene TRBV3-2) and TRBJ1-3; D unclear. Germline V gene data show CDR1 as LGHDT and CDR2 as YNNKEL (reference sequence). V lost 1 base to trimming and J lost 2 bases, with 12 bases between them. The length of the CDR3 is 16 residues. For the CDR3, the DNA is TGTGCCAGCAGCCAAGGGCCCGGTGTACCTGGAAACACCATATATTTT. Translated, it gives CASSQGPGVPGNTIYF.

V gene TRBV28 combines with J gene TRBJ1-2, with 7 bases fitting TRBD1. V was clipped by 4 bases and J by 2 bases; unmatched bases: 1. The CDR3 contains 13 residues. From germline, CDR1 is MDHEN and CDR2 SYDVKM. CDR3 sequence: CASSSQGNYGYTF. In DNA, the CDR3 is TGTGCCAGCAGTTCACAGGGGAACTATGGCTACACCTTC.

The rearrangement joins TRBV3-1 (or the pseudogene TRBV3-2) to TRBJ1-2; D remains unclear. V gave up 0 bases and J gave up 8 bases, with 19 bases separating them. The CDR3 has 16 amino acids. Germline values: CDR1 LGHDT, CDR2 YNNKEL (reference sequence). CDR3 nucleotides: TGTGCCAGCAGCCAAGAGGCGTTGGGCCTAGCTGGAGGCTACACCTTC. Residues: CASSQEALGLAGGYTF.

The chain joins TRBV7-9 to TRBJ1-2; D is undetermined. The V end was cut by 5 bases, the J end by 4 bases, with 11 bases between. Germline V gene data show CDR1 as SEHNR and CDR2 as FQNEAQ (reference sequence). The CDR3 sequence is 13 residues long. CDR3 bases: TGTGCCAGCAGCCCGGGGTCCCTCTATGGCTACACCTTC. Amino acids: CASSPGSLYGYTF.

This clone was seen only once. The V call is TRBV21-1, the J call TRBJ2-7; the table's D call, TRBD1, was not checked against the DNA. TRBV21-1 is marked as a pseudogene. This CDR3 contains 14 residues. The CDR3 sequence is CASSKRTGKYEQYF. CDR3 DNA: TGTGCCAGCAGCAAAAGGACAGGGAAATACGAGCAGTACTTC.

This chain joins TRBV6-5 and TRBJ2-1, with no clear D. CDR3 length: 15 amino acids. Germline CDR1 MNHEY, CDR2 SVGAGI. The ends were cut back, 2 bases at V and 0 bases at J, with 8 bases in the middle. Here the CDR3 DNA reads TGTGCCAGCAGTTACAGTTGGAGCTCCTACAATGAGCAGTTCTTC. It is translated as CASSYSWSSYNEQFF.

For the CDR3, the DNA is TGTGCCACCAGCAGAGATGCTACAAACTATTCACCCCTCCACTTT. This translates into CATSRDATNYSPLHF. The chain has TRBV15 and TRBJ1-6; the D is unclear. Germline V gene lookup returns CDR1 LNHNV and CDR2 YYDKDF (reference sequence). The CDR3 spans 15 residues. Trimming removed 0 bases at V and 8 bases at J, with 11 bases between.

The chain links TRBV27 to TRBJ2-7; 9 nucleotides align to TRBD1. The CDR3 covers 12 residues. After removal of 4 bases from V and 6 bases from J, the junction contained 1 base not matched to a gene. Germline CDR1 reads MNHEY; CDR2 reads SMNVEV (reference sequence). The CDR3 sequence: CASSSQGAEQYF. CDR3 DNA sequence: TGTGCCAGCAGTTCACAGGGGGCCGAGCAGTACTTC.

This chain connects TRBV5-3 to TRBJ2-7, with 7 positions matching TRBD2. TRBV5-3 is placed among ORFs of uncertain function. The CDR3 consists of 17 residues. Trimming at V came to 0 bases and at J to 3 bases, leaving 12 bases not matched to a gene. The CDR3 here is CARSLVPDGLGYYEQYF. For the CDR3, the DNA is TGTGCCAGAAGCTTGGTCCCCGACGGACTAGGTTACTACGAGCAGTACTTC.